This TCR beta chain was obtained from a study of blood T cell repertoires in COVID-19. Study context: Acute and convalescent COVID-19 samples came from the United States, Italy and Spain.

The protocol was immunoSEQ multiplex PCR, while the TCRdb copy is restricted to in-frame clones and leaves out a portion. The sample records some 150,000 clones, 70% to 85% being singletons. The receptor was derived from a woman at least 80 years old with acute or convalescent COVID-19. Source material: peripheral blood.

CDR3 sequence (DNA): TGTGCCAGCAGCAACAGGGGTCAGCCCCAGCATTTT. It translates to CASSNRGQPQHF. The chain links TRBV13 to TRBJ1-5, with TRBD1 identical over 7 bases. V shed 5 bases, J shed 6 bases, and the junction held 1 base outside the gene matches. This CDR3 has 12 residues. Germline V gene lookup returns CDR1 PRHDT and CDR2 FYEKMQ (reference sequence).